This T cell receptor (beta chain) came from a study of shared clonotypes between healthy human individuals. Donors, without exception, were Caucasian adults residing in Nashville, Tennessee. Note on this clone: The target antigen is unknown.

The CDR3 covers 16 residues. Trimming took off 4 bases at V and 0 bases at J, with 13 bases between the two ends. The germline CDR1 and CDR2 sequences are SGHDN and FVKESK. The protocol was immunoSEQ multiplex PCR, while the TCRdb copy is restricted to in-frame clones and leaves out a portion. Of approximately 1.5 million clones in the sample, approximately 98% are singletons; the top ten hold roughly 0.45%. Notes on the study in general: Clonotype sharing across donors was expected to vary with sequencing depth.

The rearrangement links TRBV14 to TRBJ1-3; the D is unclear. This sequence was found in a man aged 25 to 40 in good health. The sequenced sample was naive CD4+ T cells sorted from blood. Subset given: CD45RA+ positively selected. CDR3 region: CASSLRTLFSGNTIYF. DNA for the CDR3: TGTGCCAGCAGCCTCCGTACACTCTTCTCTGGAAACACCATATATTTT. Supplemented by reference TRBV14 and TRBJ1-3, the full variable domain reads EAGVTQFPSHSVIEKGQTVTLRCDPISGHDNLYWYRRVMGKEIKFLLHFVKESKQDESGMPNNRFLAERTGGTYSTLKVQPAELEDSGVYFCASSLRTLFSGNTIYFGEGSWLTVV.